A selection of T cell receptor beta chains follows, all from one sample in a study of T cells in Graves' hyperthyroidism and ophthalmopathy. One entry per CDR3 protein results from TCRdb running MiXCR on the multiplex PCR reads. The sample has a few hundred thousand distinct CDR3 sequences, roughly 15% seen once; the top ten hold 10% to 15%. Sequenced: blood. The receptors were gathered from a woman between 40 and 55 years old with Graves' hyperthyroidism that later progressed to Graves' ophthalmopathy. CDR3s leave out the opening cysteine and the closing phenylalanine or tryptophan. The size field is filled for only some rows; it gives once, few, many or a size class.

v_call	clone_size	j_call	cdr3_aa
TRBV7-9	.	TRBJ2-2	ASSPDRGLGGELF
TRBV5-5	many	TRBJ2-1	ASTNGGVLRGEQF
TRBV6-2/TRBV6-3	few	TRBJ2-5	ASTRQGVSETQY
TRBV5-6	.	TRBJ1-2	ASSITGSSKDRGYT
TRBV20-1	many	TRBJ2-3	SANYRDSTDTQY
TRBV2	few	TRBJ2-7	ASSEELAATYEQY
TRBV6-5	.	TRBJ1-4	ASSYSTGGNEKLF
TRBV3-1	many	TRBJ2-7	ASSQALAGYEQY
TRBV5-6	.	TRBJ2-1	ASSLVGRAMGEQF
TRBV18	many	TRBJ1-1	ASSPGQGAEAF
TRBV14	.	TRBJ1-4	ASSQVRDNNEKLF
TRBV11-1	few	TRBJ2-3	ASRGPGLAFRDTQY
TRBV27	once	TRBJ2-5	ASSRRVSETQY
TRBV24-1	few	TRBJ2-3	ATTSAESTDTQY
TRBV12-5	many	TRBJ2-7	ASGFPGQGHYEQY
TRBV7-9	.	TRBJ1-3	ASSSPWTHEEDTIY
TRBV3-1	few	TRBJ2-1	ASSQLADSYNEQF
TRBV11-3	once	TRBJ2-1	ASSLPASGGANEQF
TRBV12-3/TRBV12-4	many	TRBJ2-1	ASSPQDREQF
TRBV5-4	few	TRBJ2-1	ASSSWSNSEF